The next 16 T cell receptor beta chains were all read from a single sample in a study of post-analysis software for immune sequencing data. The study, taken as a whole, reports: A handful of TRBV segments were significantly more frequent in patients than in controls. TRBV5-6, TRBV5-1 and TRBV20-1 were among these segments.

Presence of unique molecular identifiers characterized the TCR beta cDNA libraries. One entry per CDR3 protein results from TCRdb running MiXCR on the PCR reads. The table has fewer than 600,000 distinct CDR3 sequences, around 40% seen once. These receptors' antigens are unknown. Sequences were obtained from blood. Receptors were obtained from a girl under 18 with multiple sclerosis.

The V gene is TRBV24-1, the J gene TRBJ2-1; tentatively, D is TRBD1 or TRBD2 (6 bases each). V lost 11 bases to trimming and J lost 1 base, with 20 bases between them. The CDR3 is made up of 16 amino acids. The germline V gene has CDR1 KGHDR and CDR2 SFDVKD. CDR3 amino acids: CAISSRRDTSYNEQFF. The CDR3 coding sequence is TGTGCCATTAGCTCCCGGCGGGACACATCCTACAATGAGCAGTTCTTC.

The CDR3 region is CASSQERNSYNEQFF. The CDR3 DNA sequence: TGTGCCAGCAGCCAAGAACGAAACTCCTACAATGAGCAGTTCTTC. The rearrangement links TRBV4-2 to TRBJ2-1, with no clear D. Trimming pared 0 bases from V and 0 bases from J, leaving 6 bases between. Looked up from germline, CDR1 is LGHNA and CDR2 is YNFKEQ. The CDR3 length is 15 residues.

Only a few counts were recorded for this clonotype. The V gene is TRBV29-1, the J gene TRBJ2-1; TRBD2 aligns across 11 bases. The CDR3 consists of 15 residues. J was trimmed by 8 bases and V by 0 bases; bases with no gene match: 6. Looked up from germline, CDR1 is SQVTM and CDR2 is ANQGSEA. CDR3: CSVEDPSGRIDEQFF. In nucleotides, the CDR3 is TGCAGCGTTGAAGACCCTAGCGGGAGGATCGATGAGCAGTTCTTC.

The chain uses TRBV7-9 and TRBJ2-5; no firm D call. The CDR3 spans 15 residues. Trimming cost V 7 bases and J 6 bases, with 21 bases left between them. Germline V gene sequence: CDR1 SEHNR, CDR2 FQNEAQ (reference sequence). The CDR3 nucleotides are TGTGCCAGCACCAGGCCCCTGGGAACTCAACAGACCCAGTACTTC. This gives the protein CASTRPLGTQQTQYF.

The V gene is TRBV6-6, the J gene TRBJ2-7, with TRBD1 matching 8 bases. This CDR3 is 13 amino acids long. CDR1 and CDR2 from the germline V gene are MNHNY and SVGAGI (reference sequence). After removal of 7 bases from V and 5 bases from J, the junction contained 7 bases not matched to a gene. CDR3 bases: TGTGCCAGCACTCCAGGGGGCGTCGACGAGCAGTACTTC. Protein product: CASTPGGVDEQYF.

CDR3 sequence (DNA): TGCGCCAGCAGCCAAGGTGCGGGAATTGTTATCTACGAGCAGTACTTC. The encoded protein is CASSQGAGIVIYEQYF. The chain carries TRBV4-1 and TRBJ2-7; D possibly corresponds to TRBD2 (6 bases). Trimming removed 1 base from V and 3 bases from J, with 16 bases in between. Germline CDR1 reads MGHRA; CDR2 reads YSYEKL. CDR3 size: 16 residues.

The V call is TRBV7-2, the J call TRBJ1-2; 10 bases are shared with TRBD1. The CDR3 is made up of 16 amino acids. Per germline, CDR1 SGHTA and CDR2 FQGNSA. J was trimmed by 6 bases and V by 1 base; bases with no gene match: 8. CDR3 DNA sequence: TGTGCCAGCAGCTTAGGGGGGACAGGGGATGAAAATGGCTACACCTTC. It is translated as CASSLGGTGDENGYTF. Filled out from reference TRBV7-2 and TRBJ1-2, the complete variable domain reads GAGVSQSPSNKVTEKGKDVELRCDPISGHTALYWYRQSLGQGLEFLIYFQGNSAPDKSGLPSDRFSAERTGGSVSTLTIQRTQQEDSAVYLCASSLGGTGDENGYTFGSGTRLTVV.

This chain connects TRBV27 to TRBJ1-4; perhaps TRBD1 as D (5 bases). Germline V gives CDR1 MNHEY, CDR2 SMNVEV (reference sequence). V lost 5 bases to trimming and J lost 3 bases, with 16 bases between them. The CDR3 is made up of 16 amino acids. CDR3 sequence reads: CASSPPRGSANEKLFF. The CDR3 DNA reads TGTGCCAGCAGTCCTCCTAGGGGTTCGGCTAATGAAAAACTGTTTTTT.

This chain joins TRBV10-3 and TRBJ2-2; D not certain. CDR3 length equals 14 residues. Germline-derived CDR1 and CDR2 are ENHRY and SYGVKD. Trimming cost V 10 bases and J 5 bases, with 17 bases left between them. The CDR3 loop reads CATQLRGETGELFF. The CDR3 region has the DNA TGTGCCACCCAACTACGAGGCGAGACCGGGGAGCTGTTTTTT.

The rearrangement uses TRBV7-3 and TRBJ2-1; 13 positions agree with TRBD2. CDR3 length: 18 amino acids. V shed 0 bases and J 0 bases; nucleotides not matched to a gene: 2. Germline CDR1 reads SGHTA; CDR2 reads FQGTGA. CDR3 bases: TGTGCCAGCAGCTTAACGGGACTAGCGGGGCGCTCCTACAATGAGCAGTTCTTC. Its protein product is CASSLTGLAGRSYNEQFF.

The chain recombines TRBV7-6 with TRBJ2-1; 11 nucleotides line up with TRBD1. CDR3 length equals 15 residues. Germline V gene sequence: CDR1 SGHVS, CDR2 FNYEAQ. The V and J ends lost 0 bases and 9 bases, in that order; junction bases with no gene match: 4. For the CDR3, the DNA is TGTGCCAGCAGCTTAGCGCGGACAGGGGGCAGTGAGCAGTTCTTC. The encoded protein is CASSLARTGGSEQFF.

This clonotype was detected a few times. V is TRBV6-5 and J is TRBJ2-7; TRBD2 might be the D (6 bases). V was shortened by 2 bases and J by 2 bases, with 16 bases between the two germline ends. This CDR3 comprises 16 residues. Germline-derived CDR1 and CDR2 are MNHEY and SVGAGI. This CDR3 is CASSYPTGTGTYEQYF. The CDR3 coding sequence is TGTGCCAGCAGTTACCCAACCGGGACTGGGACCTACGAGCAGTACTTC.

On this clonotype itself: This may be a read error: a much more frequent sequence differs by one nucleotide. This chain links TRBV25-1 with TRBJ2-7, with D perhaps assigned TRBD1 or TRBD2 (5 bases each). CDR1 MGHDK and CDR2 SYGVNS come from the germline V gene. The CDR3 has 12 residues. The CDR3 nucleotides read TGTGCCAGCGGTAAGGGGACCTACAAGCAGTACTTC. Its protein is CASGKGTYKQYF.

This clonotype turned up a few times. The chain is built from TRBV29-1 and TRBJ2-3, with D tentatively TRBD2 (6 bases). V was pared by 4 bases and J by 3 bases, with 14 bases between. The CDR3 covers 14 residues. CDR1 SQVTM and CDR2 ANQGSEA come from the germline V gene. The CDR3 is CSVGGGGTTDTQYF. The CDR3 DNA reads TGCAGCGTTGGGGGCGGCGGGACTACAGATACGCAGTATTTT.

The chain is built from TRBV15 and TRBJ2-1; TRBD2 matches at 10 bases. Germline V gene data show CDR1 as LNHNV and CDR2 as YYDKDF (reference sequence). V lost 0 bases to trimming and J lost 1 base; unmatched junction nucleotides: 6. This CDR3 is built from 18 residues. The chain's CDR3 is CATSRDRASGSSYNEQFF. CDR3 nucleotides: TGTGCCACCAGCAGAGATAGGGCTAGCGGGAGTTCCTACAATGAGCAGTTCTTC.

This chain connects TRBV7-6 to TRBJ2-5; 9 bases line up with TRBD1. The J call may be faulty, since TRBJ2-7 better matches the DNA end. The CDR3 spans 15 residues. Germline CDR1 SGHVS, CDR2 FNYEAQ. CDR3 DNA sequence: TGTGCCAGCAGCCCGGGACAGGGTTCCCTCTACGAGCAGTACTTC. Its translation: CASSPGQGSLYEQYF.